This TCR beta chain was observed in a study of shared clonotypes between healthy human individuals. V was trimmed by 5 bases and J by 4 bases, leaving 15 bases between them. CDR1 is SGHVS, CDR2 FNYEAQ, per germline. This CDR3 spans 15 amino acids. This table comes from immunoSEQ multiplex PCR, and its TCRdb copy is limited to in-frame clones, with some not included. The repertoire includes fewer than 3 million clones, approximately 90% of them detected once, and 0.3% to 0.4% sits in the top ten. The sample was naive CD4+ T cells from PBMCs. Subset noted: CD45RA+ positively selected. The rearrangement links TRBV7-6 to TRBJ1-3; D possibly corresponds to TRBD1 (5 bases). The source is a man younger than 35 in good health. Some clones in this sample may be carry-over from other donors' samples. DNA of the CDR3: TGTGCCAGCAGCGGTGAGCCAAACAGGGGAAACACCATATATTTT. Translation gives CASSGEPNRGNTIYF.